These 20 T cell receptor beta chains came from one sample sequenced in a study of blood T cells in healthy people across ages. Combining a sample-barcoded 5' primer with a J-beta primer mix, a second PCR ran for roughly 6 to 12 cycles. A single record per CDR3 protein comes from TCRdb applying MiXCR to the 5' RACE reads. The data contain 800,000 to 1,000,000 distinct CDR3 sequences, around 46% of them seen just once; the ten biggest clones take up over 10%. Sequenced material: blood. Receptors originate from a man aged 30-40 years in good health.

This clonotype turned up a few times. The V gene is TRBV24-1, the J gene TRBJ2-3, with unresolved D. Germline lookup yields CDR1 KGHDR and CDR2 SFDVKD. Between the trimmed V and J ends, which lost 3 bases and 3 bases, there was a span of 21 bases. CDR3 size: 18 residues. CDR3 nucleotide sequence: TGTGCCACCAGTGATCATACCCGGCTTACCTCTCTTACAGATACGCAGTATTTT. Its protein is CATSDHTRLTSLTDTQYF.

This clonotype was picked up a small number of times. The rearrangement joins TRBV20-1 to TRBJ2-7, with a weak D call TRBD1 (6 bases). This CDR3 region has 14 residues. Germline V gives CDR1 DFQATT, CDR2 SNEGSKA (reference sequence). The V end lost 0 bases, the J end lost 3 bases, and 12 bases lay between the germline ends. CDR3 residues: CSARDWGQFYEQYF. CDR3 nucleotides: TGCAGTGCTAGAGACTGGGGGCAGTTCTACGAGCAGTACTTC.

J is TRBJ2-2 and V is TRBV5-1; 10 nucleotides agree with TRBD2. Germline values: CDR1 SGHRS, CDR2 YFSETQ. The CDR3 loop spans 16 amino acids. Germline trimming cut 0 bases from V and 2 bases from J; bases unmatched to any gene: 1. CDR3 DNA sequence: TGCGCCAGCAGCTTGGGGACTAGCGGAAACACCGGGGAGCTGTTTTTT. Protein product: CASSLGTSGNTGELFF. The full variable domain, completed using reference TRBV5-1 and TRBJ2-2, is KAGVTQTPRYLIKTRGQQVTLSCSPISGHRSVSWYQQTPGQGLQFLFEYFSETQRNKGNFPGRFSGRQFSNSRSEMNVSTLELGDSALYLCASSLGTSGNTGELFFGEGSRLTVL.

This clonotype appeared a few times. V is TRBV3-1 and J is TRBJ2-1; D gene unclear. CDR3 size: 16 residues. Per the germline V gene, CDR1 is LGHDT and CDR2 is YNNKEL (reference sequence). V was trimmed by 1 base and J by 2 bases, leaving 12 bases between them. The DNA for the CDR3 is TGTGCCAGCAGCCAAGGTTTCAGTGTGACCTACAATGAGCAGTTCTTC. Amino acid sequence: CASSQGFSVTYNEQFF.

The chain has TRBV6-6 and TRBJ2-3; D possibly matches TRBD1 or TRBD2 (5 bases each). CDR1 and CDR2 from the germline V gene are MNHNY and SVGAGI (reference sequence). This CDR3 region has 13 residues. V gave up 8 bases and J gave up 2 bases, with 11 bases separating them. The CDR3 sequence is CASSGTHTDTQYF. In DNA form, the CDR3 reads TGTGCCAGCTCAGGGACGCACACAGATACGCAGTATTTT.

This clonotype was picked up a small number of times. This chain uses TRBV7-2 with TRBJ2-5; D may be TRBD2 (5 bases). V lost 5 bases, J lost 7 bases, and 8 bases lay in between. The CDR3 has 11 amino acids. Germline CDR1 SGHTA, CDR2 FQGNSA. The CDR3 coding sequence is TGTGCCAGCAGCGAGGGTCCGACCCAGTACTTC. Translating it yields CASSEGPTQYF.

This clonotype was seen only a few times. The rearrangement uses TRBV5-1 and TRBJ2-1, with D tentatively TRBD2 (6 bases). This CDR3 contains 15 residues. Per germline, CDR1 SGHRS and CDR2 YFSETQ. Trimming cost V 1 base and J 4 bases, with 12 bases left between them. CDR3 sequence (DNA): TGCGCCAGCAGCTTGATGGCTAGCGAATACAATGAGCAGTTCTTC. It specifies CASSLMASEYNEQFF.

A single count supports this clonotype. This rearrangement joins TRBV10-3 to TRBJ1-6; maybe TRBD1 (6 bases). Germline V gene data show CDR1 as ENHRY and CDR2 as SYGVKD. CDR3 length equals 14 residues. V was shortened by 4 bases and J by 6 bases, with 10 bases between the two germline ends. CDR3 sequence (DNA): TGTGCCATCAGTGTAGGGGGACCTAATTCACCCCTCCACTTT. This codes for CAISVGGPNSPLHF.

This chain joins TRBV12-3 or TRBV12-4 and TRBJ1-2; D is unresolved. Trimming took off 4 bases at V and 7 bases at J, with 16 bases between the two ends. The CDR3 is 14 residues long. The CDR3 protein is CASSWTVTSGGYTF. DNA of the CDR3: TGTGCCAGCAGTTGGACGGTCACTTCGGGTGGCTACACCTTC.

This chain links TRBV28 with TRBJ2-5, with a tentative D call TRBD1 (6 bases). CDR1 is MDHEN and CDR2 is SYDVKM in the germline V gene. The CDR3 is 15 residues long. The ends were cut back, 6 bases at V and 2 bases at J, with 16 bases in the middle. CDR3 loop: CASSSLTGRQETQYF. DNA of the CDR3: TGTGCCAGCAGCTCCCTGACAGGAAGACAAGAGACCCAGTACTTC.

This clonotype has just a few counts. The chain uses TRBV4-1 and TRBJ1-2, with D unclear. Trimming shortened V by 0 bases and J by 4 bases, and 12 bases separated the two germline ends. This CDR3 is 15 amino acids long. Germline assignment: CDR1 MGHRA and CDR2 YSYEKL. CDR3 nucleotide sequence: TGCGCCAGCAGCCAAGAACGGTCTGCGCTCTATGGCTACACCTTC. Amino acids: CASSQERSALYGYTF.

This sequence joins TRBV25-1 and TRBJ2-7; perhaps TRBD2 as D (6 bases). This CDR3 contains 14 residues. V was pared by 3 bases and J by 4 bases, with 13 bases between. The germline CDR1 and CDR2 sequences are MGHDK and SYGVNS. The CDR3 spells CASSEEGRGYEQYF. CDR3 sequence (DNA): TGTGCCAGCAGTGAGGAGGGGCGAGGGTACGAGCAGTACTTC.

This chain uses TRBV7-2 with TRBJ2-5; D not certain. This CDR3 region has 12 residues. Germline V gene lookup returns CDR1 SGHTA and CDR2 FQGNSA. The V gene lost 5 bases and the J gene lost 5 bases, with 9 bases spanning the gap. The CDR3 reads CASSLPGETQYF. In DNA form, the CDR3 reads TGTGCCAGCAGCCTCCCCGGGGAGACCCAGTACTTC.

As for this clonotype: A read error may account for a junction end that differs from germline. The genes are TRBV7-3 and TRBJ2-7, with D tentatively TRBD1 (6 bases). This CDR3 is built from 15 residues. The germline gives CDR1 SGHTA, CDR2 FQGTGA. In nucleotides, the CDR3 is TGTACCAGCAGCTACGGGACAAAAAGCTCCTACGAGCAGTACTTC. It specifies CTSSYGTKSSYEQYF.

The chain combines TRBV6-6 with TRBJ2-1, with 12 bases matching TRBD2. J was trimmed by 8 bases and V by 2 bases; bases with no gene match: 7. Germline assignment: CDR1 MNHNY and CDR2 SVGAGI (reference sequence). The length of the CDR3 is 16 residues. The CDR3 DNA sequence: TGTGCCAGCAGTTACCTAGCGGGGGGGCCCTGGGATGAGCAGTTCTTC. It specifies CASSYLAGGPWDEQFF.

This clonotype came up a few times. The chain employs TRBV5-5 and TRBJ1-2, with TRBD1 as a possible D gene (5 bases). From germline, CDR1 is SGHKS and CDR2 YYEKEE (reference sequence). CDR3 length: 15 amino acids. Trimming left V 4 bases short and J 4 bases short, with 17 bases between. CDR3 coding DNA: TGTGCCAGCAGCCCCTTCGGGGGAGGTGTCTATGGCTACACCTTC. Translation: CASSPFGGGVYGYTF. The full variable domain, completed using reference TRBV5-5 and TRBJ1-2, is DAGVTQSPTHLIKTRGQQVTLRCSPISGHKSVSWYQQVLGQGPQFIFQYYEKEERGRGNFPDRFSARQFPNYSSELNVNALLLGDSALYLCASSPFGGGVYGYTFGSGTRLTVV.

This clonotype came up a few times. The gene calls are TRBV7-9 and TRBJ1-5; 8 nucleotides align to TRBD1. J was trimmed by 5 bases and V by 7 bases; bases with no gene match: 13. The CDR3 has 16 amino acids. The germline V gene has CDR1 SEHNR and CDR2 FQNEAQ (reference sequence). CDR3 nucleotides: TGTGCCAGCACCAAGAACGGACAGGGAGGGGATCAGCCCCAGCATTTT. Translating it yields CASTKNGQGGDQPQHF.

V gene TRBV20-1 combines with J gene TRBJ1-2; 7 bases map to TRBD1. Germline-derived CDR1 and CDR2 are DFQATT and SNEGSKA (reference sequence). V shed 3 bases, J shed 4 bases, and the junction held 11 bases outside the gene matches. The CDR3 is 15 amino acids. The CDR3 here is CSASLRPTGLYGYTF. In nucleotides, the CDR3 is TGCAGTGCTAGTCTGCGCCCGACAGGGCTCTATGGCTACACCTTC.

The chain joins TRBV29-1 to TRBJ1-2; perhaps TRBD1 as D (5 bases). Germline CDR1 and CDR2: SQVTM and ANQGSEA. CDR3 length equals 13 residues. The V gene lost 4 bases and the J gene lost 3 bases, with 12 bases spanning the gap. Here the CDR3 DNA reads TGCAGCGTTGGGCAGGGTAGGGACTATGGCTACACCTTC. Translation gives CSVGQGRDYGYTF.

This chain joins TRBV9 and TRBJ2-1; the match to TRBD2 covers 10 bases. V lost 2 bases to trimming and J lost 8 bases; unmatched junction nucleotides: 7. CDR1 is SGDLS, CDR2 YYNGEE, per germline. The CDR3 extends over 15 amino acids. CDR3 region: CASSVRSGGAHEQFF. The CDR3 DNA reads as TGTGCCAGCAGCGTGCGAAGCGGGGGGGCCCATGAGCAGTTCTTC. The full variable domain, completed using reference TRBV9 and TRBJ2-1, is DSGVTQTPKHLITATGQRVTLRCSPRSGDLSVYWYQQSLDQGLQFLIQYYNGEERAKGNILERFSAQQFPDLHSELNLSSLELGDSALYFCASSVRSGGAHEQFFGPGTRLTVL.